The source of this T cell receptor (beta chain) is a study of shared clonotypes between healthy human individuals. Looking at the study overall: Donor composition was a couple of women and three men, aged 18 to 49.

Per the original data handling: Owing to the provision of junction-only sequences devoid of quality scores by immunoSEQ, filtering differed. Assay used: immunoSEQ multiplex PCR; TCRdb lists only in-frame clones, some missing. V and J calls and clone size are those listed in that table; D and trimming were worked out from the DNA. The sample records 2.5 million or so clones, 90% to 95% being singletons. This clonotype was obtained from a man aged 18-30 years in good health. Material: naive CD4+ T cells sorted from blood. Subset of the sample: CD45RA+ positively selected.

The CDR3 coding sequence is TGCGCCAGCAGCCGTGAAGCGGGGGGACAAGAGACCCAGTACTTC. This translates into CASSREAGGQETQYF. The rearrangement uses TRBV5-1 and TRBJ2-5, with 9 bases matching TRBD2. Germline V gene data show CDR1 as SGHRS and CDR2 as YFSETQ. V shed 4 bases and J 2 bases; nucleotides not matched to a gene: 6. The CDR3 covers 15 residues.